This T cell receptor beta chain stems from a study of T cells after yellow fever vaccination. About the research overall: SMART-Seq v4 Ultra Low Input prepared libraries from low-cell fractions.

Via MiXCR, TCRdb re-called the 5' RACE reads, giving one row per CDR3 protein. The table lists 500,000 to 650,000 distinct CDR3 sequences, about a sixth of them singletons. This clonotype was counted between two and nine times. Antigen: not known. Trimming removed 4 bases from V and 6 bases from J, with 14 bases in between. CDR3 size: 14 residues. The V gene's germline CDR1 is SGHRS and CDR2 YFSETQ. Study-level points and caveats: Subsequent to the booster, the majority of primary-vaccination clones reappeared (approximately 95% CD4, 88% CD8). Peaking faster, on day 5 versus 15, the secondary response was nonetheless weaker. It was a small share of clonotypes that appeared in both CD4 and CD8 compartments.

V gene TRBV5-1 combines with J gene TRBJ2-1; D possibly uses TRBD1 or TRBD2 (5 bases each). The TCR comes from a man younger than 35 who received the YFV17D yellow fever vaccine. Sequencing used PBMCs, obtained roughly 5 days after the first yellow fever vaccination. This chain's CDR3 is CASSHRIEGNEQFF. The CDR3 coding sequence is TGCGCCAGCAGCCACAGGATTGAGGGCAATGAGCAGTTCTTC. The variable domain in full, with the rest retrieved from reference TRBV5-1 and TRBJ2-1, is KAGVTQTPRYLIKTRGQQVTLSCSPISGHRSVSWYQQTPGQGLQFLFEYFSETQRNKGNFPGRFSGRQFSNSRSEMNVSTLELGDSALYLCASSHRIEGNEQFFGPGTRLTVL.